This paragraph covers one TCR beta chain sequence. Relative to its sample, this clone is large (0.1 to 1%). Which antigen it targets is not known. Base quality data are lacking; no much larger clone is found one base away. These data belong to a study of T cells in localized non-small cell lung cancer (TCRdb year 2020). About the study as a whole: T cell repertoires of 200 to 250 early-stage NSCLC patients were analyzed, with tumors being compared against uninvolved tumor-adjacent lungs. All 240 or so NSCLC patients in the cohort were treatment-naive and had localized lung tumors that were resected. NSCLC patients had a mean age of roughly 64 years, and around 140 were male and 85 to 110 female.

At diagnosis, peripheral blood, uninvolved tumor-adjacent lung and tumor were collected and stored as a combination of fresh-frozen and FFPE material. V loses 0 bases, J loses 0 bases, and the germline ends lie 12 bases apart. The germline V gene encodes CDR1 PRHDT and CDR2 FYEKMQ (reference sequence). The CDR3 covers 17 residues, taking in both the cysteine and the phenylalanine. Left in the record is the CDR3 DNA by itself, 51 bases read in frame from the first base. The immunoSEQ Assay was used to sequence TCR beta CDR3 regions from DNA. Per the authors' processing: T cell density was computed as TCR beta template counts normalized to usable DNA estimated by amplifying housekeeping genes. Using the preseqR package, richness was estimated by extrapolating to 120,000 templates for tissue samples and 400,000 templates for PBMC samples. Clonality was defined as one minus Pielou's evenness. Tissue-enriched TCRs were identified by differential abundance testing using productive amino-acid clonotypes, minimum total count 5 and alpha 0.1. The Jaccard Index and the Morisita Overlap Index were used to measure repertoire overlap between compartments. GLIPH clustered TCR beta CDR3s with public tetramer-defined viral CDR3s; viral motifs required at least three viral sequences plus V-gene enrichment. TCRdb stores this immuneACCESS table with in-frame sequences only. Part of the clones is absent; in the studies checked, under half of the shortfall reflects unresolved V genes, and no reason is known for the rest. That table supplies the V and J calls and clone size; D and trimming were determined from the DNA. This sample comprises 1,300 to 1,500 clones, around 30% of them detected only once. The top ten constitute about 8.5% of the sample.

Results and caveats for the whole study, not just this receptor: Because the study design was exploratory, TCR variables were selected using unadjusted p-values without false-discovery rate correction. Of the top 100 tumor clones, a median of roughly 60 were detected in paired uninvolved adjacent lung; 28 were also among that lung's top 100. Uninvolved tumor-adjacent lung showed the highest T cell clonality, higher than tumor, which suggests more focused antigenic responses in the uninvolved tumor-adjacent lung. Longer overall survival was associated with higher T cell density in blood, whereas shorter survival was associated with higher clonality in adjacent lung. Because multi-region tumor sequencing was not done, intratumor heterogeneity could not be ruled out.

This receptor was taken from a male donor older than 55 with stage I squamous cell lung carcinoma. The chain uses TRBV13 and TRBJ2-1; the D gene is unclear. The sample was lung tumor tissue, taken before any cancer treatment. The nucleotide sequence is given as TGTGCCAGCAGCTTAGGAATAGCTGGAAGCTCCTACAATGAGCAGTTCTTC. Translation gives CASSLGIAGSSYNEQFF.